This paragraph reports one T cell receptor beta chain. Samples underwent the assay at deep level. In the original processing: Junction-only sequences without quality scores were provided by ImmunoSEQ, so filtering was different. Profiled with immunoSEQ multiplex PCR; TCRdb holds only in-frame clones, not every one. V, J and clone size are taken as reported in that table, and D and trimming were inferred from the DNA itself. This sample has about 490,000 clones, with around 85% found just once. The CDR3 contains 13 residues. Germline CDR1 and CDR2: MGHDK and SYGVNS. Trimming stripped 2 bases from V and 10 bases from J, with 12 bases between. This sample is drawn from a study of shared clonotypes between healthy human individuals. Looking at the study overall: Donors were two women and three men aged 18 to 49.

Recent vaccinations or acute infections were absent in the healthy HIV-negative adult donors. This sequence joins TRBV25-1 and TRBJ2-1; D gene uncertain. The receptor's source is a woman between 40 and 55 years old in good health. Some clones in this sample may be carry-over from other donors' samples. Sequences were obtained from PBMCs. CDR3 in DNA: TGTGCCAGCAGTGAACCCCCCATCAGGGAGCAGTTCTTC. It specifies CASSEPPIREQFF.